The 6 T cell receptor beta chains in this list originate from one sample, sequenced in a study of blood T cell repertoires in COVID-19. The repertoire was sequenced with immunoSEQ multiplex PCR; TCRdb's copy has only in-frame clones and lacks some. The sample yields about 380,000 clones, around 90% seen once. Sequences were obtained from peripheral blood. The receptor set was obtained from a man aged 18 to 30 with active or convalescent COVID-19.

The chain joins TRBV11-2 to TRBJ1-6; tentatively, D is TRBD1 (6 bases). The CDR3 loop spans 16 amino acids. V lost 4 bases to trimming and J lost 8 bases, with 18 bases between them. Per germline, CDR1 SGHAT and CDR2 FQNNGV. The CDR3 protein is CASSSTSRGKHSPLHF. CDR3 nucleotide sequence: TGTGCCAGCAGCTCGACGAGCAGGGGAAAACATTCACCCCTCCACTTT.

In its sample, this clone was seen once. The chain combines TRBV4-1 with TRBJ2-7; 8 bases map to TRBD2. Germline loops: CDR1 MGHRA, CDR2 YSYEKL. The CDR3 is 15 amino acids. V shed 4 bases, J shed 4 bases, and the junction held 9 bases outside the gene matches. CDR3 region: CASSLPGSGKYEQYF. Written as DNA, the CDR3 is TGCGCCAGCAGCCTACCGGGTAGCGGGAAATACGAGCAGTACTTC.

CDR3 coding DNA: TGCGCCAGCAGCCAAGATCGGACAGGGTTTGGAAACACCATATATTTT. This codes for CASSQDRTGFGNTIYF. This rearrangement joins TRBV4-3 to TRBJ1-3; 8 bases are a match to TRBD1. There are 16 residues in the CDR3. The trim removed 0 bases at V and 3 bases at J, leaving 4 bases unmatched. Germline V gene sequence: CDR1 LGHNA, CDR2 YSLEER.

The chain is built from TRBV27 and TRBJ1-6; D uncertain. From germline, CDR1 is MNHEY and CDR2 SMNVEV (reference sequence). Trimming took off 8 bases at V and 4 bases at J, with 6 bases between the two ends. The CDR3 extends over 12 amino acids. CDR3 bases: TGTGCCAGCTCGGAGTATAATTCACCCCTCCACTTT. Its translation is CASSEYNSPLHF.

As to this clone: The sample holds other DNA sequences that translate to the same CDR3. The gene calls are TRBV28 and TRBJ1-1, with no clear D. Germline V CDR1 and CDR2: MDHEN, SYDVKM. With 7 bases removed from V and 1 base from J, the gap between germline ends came to 4 bases. This CDR3 contains 11 residues. This CDR3 reads CASTGNTEAFF. DNA of the CDR3: TGTGCCAGCACAGGGAACACTGAAGCTTTCTTT.

The CDR3 loop is CASSVSGSNIQYF. CDR3 coding DNA: TGTGCCAGCAGCGTTAGCGGGTCAAACATTCAGTACTTC. The chain joins TRBV7-3 to TRBJ2-4; 7 nucleotides line up with TRBD2. V was pared by 5 bases and J by 6 bases, with 4 bases of the junction left unmatched. CDR3 length equals 13 residues. The germline CDR1 and CDR2 sequences are SGHTA and FQGTGA. The variable domain in full, completed from reference TRBV7-3 and TRBJ2-4, reads GAGVSQTPSNKVTEKGKYVELRCDPISGHTALYWYRQSLGQGPEFLIYFQGTGAADDSGLPNDRFFAVRPEGSVSTLKIQRTERGDSAVYLCASSVSGSNIQYFGAGTRLSVL.